This TCR beta chain was sequenced for a study of patients and donors after allogeneic stem cell transplantation. This clonotype was seen a handful of times. One entry per CDR3 protein results from TCRdb running MiXCR on the RT-PCR reads. The data hold 800,000 to 1,000,000 distinct CDR3 sequences, with 18% observed a single time. CDR1 and CDR2 from the germline V gene are SQVTM and ANQGSEA. The CDR3 sequence is 11 residues long. Trimming took off 3 bases at V and 3 bases at J, with 5 bases between the two ends. The source of this sequence is a human donor who was either an allogeneic HSCT recipient or a stem cell or donor lymphocyte infusion donor (not recorded which). It is not recorded whose cells these are; they may come from a transplant donor. This chain links TRBV29-1 with TRBJ1-2, with D hard to call. The specimen sequenced was blood, either unsorted or a sorted T cell fraction (not recorded which). CDR3 nucleotides: TGCAGCGTTGACGGCTACTATGGCTACACCTTC. Its translation is CSVDGYYGYTF.